The clone carrying this T cell receptor beta chain was detected only once. This table comes from immunoSEQ multiplex PCR, and its TCRdb copy is limited to in-frame clones, with some not included. Here the sample spans 200,000 to 250,000 clones, around 90% being singletons. The CDR3 length is 14 residues. The V and J ends lost 5 bases and 3 bases, in that order; junction bases with no gene match: 5. CDR1 LNHDA and CDR2 SQIVND come from the germline V gene (reference sequence). This entry is derived from a study of blood T cell repertoires in COVID-19. Participants classified as exposed had met a COVID-19 case within 2 weeks before study entry.

This TCR derives from a woman aged 25-40 years who had been exposed to COVID-19. The chain couples TRBV19 to TRBJ1-1, with 8 bases matching TRBD1. The sample was PBMCs or T cells enriched from blood (not recorded which). CDR3 sequence (DNA): TGTGCCAGTAGTCCCTGGACAGGGTACACTGAAGCTTTCTTT. Its translation is CASSPWTGYTEAFF.